Following are 26 T cell receptor beta chains from one sample sequenced in a study of shared T cell receptors in the human thymus (dated by TCRdb to about 2021). Receptors were amplified or captured by the immunoSEQ multiplex PCR assay. TCRdb obtained this table from immuneACCESS and retained in-frame rearrangements with V and J assigned. These tables miss some clones; where compared with another copy, unresolved V genes account for less than half of the shortfall, and the remainder is unexplained. In this sample the table shows some 700,000 clones, 70% to 90% of which occur a single time. The ten largest clonotypes hold more than 0.008% of the sample. The same specimen was also included in a second study, on human thymus T cells.

The sequenced material came from thymocytes. The receptors shown here come from a girl under three years old with a congenital heart defect. Donor details come from another sample of the same person, matched by shared clones.

This clone has a single count. The chain is built from TRBV27 and TRBJ2-1; 15 nucleotides agree with TRBD2. CDR1 and CDR2 from the germline V gene are MNHEY and SMNVEV (reference sequence). The length of the CDR3 is 19 residues. V shed 4 bases, J shed 8 bases, and the junction held 15 bases outside the gene matches. CDR3 region: CASSSPGLAGGLMQHEQFF. Written as DNA, the CDR3 is TGTGCCAGCAGTTCCCCCGGACTAGCGGGGGGGCTGATGCAACATGAGCAGTTCTTC.

This clone came up once. The V call is TRBV7-9, the J call TRBJ1-2; no definite D call. The CDR3 totals 14 residues. The V gene's germline CDR1 is SEHNR and CDR2 FQNEAQ (reference sequence). V lost 8 bases and J lost 4, with 17 bases in between. CDR3 amino acids: CASPLRGRRYGYTF. DNA for the CDR3: TGTGCCAGCCCCCTGCGGGGTAGGCGCTATGGCTACACCTTC.

The V and J genes are TRBV28 and TRBJ2-1, with D possibly TRBD1 on 5 matching bases. Germline lookup yields CDR1 MDHEN and CDR2 SYDVKM. The CDR3 runs to 12 residues. Trimming removed 11 bases from V and 1 base from J, with 9 bases in between. The CDR3: CASQDSYNEQFF. The CDR3 DNA reads as TGTGCCTCACAGGATTCCTACAATGAGCAGTTCTTC.

The chain combines TRBV15 with TRBJ2-3; TRBD2 is a possible D gene (5 bases). Germline values: CDR1 LNHNV, CDR2 YYDKDF (reference sequence). V was trimmed by 3 bases and J by 3 bases, leaving 22 bases between them. This CDR3 has 18 residues. The CDR3 here is CATSSFVGELERTDTQYF. The CDR3 DNA is TGTGCCACCAGCAGCTTTGTCGGGGAGCTAGAAAGGACAGATACGCAGTATTTT.

This clone was seen a single time. In DNA form, the CDR3 reads TGTGCCACCAGCAGGGGCCGGGGGGTCGTGAACACTGAAGCTTTCTTT. Its translation: CATSRGRGVVNTEAFF. The chain has TRBV15 and TRBJ1-1; TRBD1 might be the D (5 bases). Trimming took 3 bases from V and 0 from J, leaving 14 bases between them. This CDR3 contains 16 residues. Germline values: CDR1 LNHNV, CDR2 YYDKDF (reference sequence).

The V and J genes are TRBV28 and TRBJ2-1, with D tentatively TRBD2 (6 bases). From germline, CDR1 is MDHEN and CDR2 SYDVKM. This CDR3 has 15 amino acids. Trimming removed 3 bases from V and 4 bases from J, with 13 bases in between. This CDR3 is CASSFPRGAYNEQFF. CDR3 DNA sequence: TGTGCCAGCAGTTTCCCCCGCGGGGCTTACAATGAGCAGTTCTTC.

V gene TRBV7-9 combines with J gene TRBJ2-7; possibly TRBD1 for D (6 bases). Germline lookup yields CDR1 SEHNR and CDR2 FQNEAQ (reference sequence). This CDR3 contains 14 residues. Trimming pared 5 bases from V and 3 bases from J, leaving 14 bases between. Here the CDR3 DNA reads TGTGCCAGCAGCCCCACCGGGACATACTACGAGCAGTACTTC. Its protein product is CASSPTGTYYEQYF.

The J gene is TRBJ2-7, the V gene TRBV11-2; TRBD2 matches 7 bases. J was trimmed by 4 bases and V by 4 bases; bases with no gene match: 13. The CDR3 is 16 amino acids. Per germline, CDR1 SGHAT and CDR2 FQNNGV. CDR3 sequence reads: CASSYDAGALAYEQYF. In nucleotides, the CDR3 is TGTGCCAGCAGCTATGATGCGGGAGCCTTGGCTTACGAGCAGTACTTC.

The chain carries TRBV5-4 and TRBJ2-3; TRBD2 matches 13 bases. Germline V gene data show CDR1 as SGHNT and CDR2 as YYREEE (reference sequence). Trimming removed 7 bases from V and 2 bases from J; junction bases left unmatched: 7. The length of the CDR3 is 16 residues. For the CDR3, the DNA is TGTGCCAGCGGCCTGACTAGCGGGGGGACCACAGATACGCAGTATTTT. It codes for CASGLTSGGTTDTQYF.

The genes are TRBV27 and TRBJ2-2, with 14 nucleotides matching TRBD2. The CDR3 has 24 amino acids. The junction had 21 bases not matched to a gene; V was cut back by 3 bases and J by 0 bases. Germline CDR1 is MNHEY and CDR2 is SMNVEV (reference sequence). The CDR3 DNA is TGTGCCAGCAGTTTGACAACCTCCCCGACTAGCGGGGGGGCCCCATTCCCGAACACCGGGGAGCTGTTTTTT. Translating gives CASSLTTSPTSGGAPFPNTGELFF.

This chain joins TRBV4-3 and TRBJ1-1, with D tentatively TRBD1 (6 bases). This CDR3 contains 15 residues. Germline V gene lookup returns CDR1 LGHNA and CDR2 YSLEER. The germline V and J ends were trimmed by 0 bases and 2 bases, with 10 bases remaining between them. CDR3 coding DNA: TGCGCCAGCAGCCAAGATAGGACAGCCAACACTGAAGCTTTCTTT. The encoded protein is CASSQDRTANTEAFF.

This chain joins TRBV4-1 and TRBJ1-2; TRBD1 matches 9 bases. V lost 0 bases and J lost 0; bases outside the gene matches: 5. The CDR3 covers 17 residues. CDR1 and CDR2 from the germline V gene are MGHRA and YSYEKL. As DNA, the CDR3 is TGCGCCAGCAGCCAAGATCGGGACAGGGCTCCTAACTATGGCTACACCTTC. This gives the protein CASSQDRDRAPNYGYTF.

The rearrangement links TRBV30 to TRBJ2-5; maybe TRBD2 (6 bases). CDR1 is GTSNPN, CDR2 SVGIG, per germline (reference sequence). The V gene lost 2 bases and the J gene lost 1 base, with 20 bases spanning the gap. CDR3 length: 17 residues. The CDR3 bases are TGTGCCTGGAGTCTAAATGCGGGGTCCCATCTCCAAGAGACCCAGTACTTC. It codes for CAWSLNAGSHLQETQYF.

The chain couples TRBV27 to TRBJ2-3, with 16 bases aligning to TRBD2. The CDR3 length is 17 residues. Germline V gene lookup returns CDR1 MNHEY and CDR2 SMNVEV (reference sequence). Unmatched junction bases numbered 7, after V lost 5 bases and J lost 5 bases. The DNA of the CDR3 is TGTGCCAGCAGTCCCGGGACTAGCGGGGGGGCTAGAGATACGCAGTATTTT. It yields the protein CASSPGTSGGARDTQYF.

The genes are TRBV5-1 and TRBJ2-7; TRBD1 is a possible D gene (5 bases). V was cut by 0 bases and J by 2 bases, with 12 bases left in between. This CDR3 comprises 15 residues. Germline CDR1 reads SGHRS; CDR2 reads YFSETQ. CDR3 loop: CASSLGPGFPYEQYF. DNA of the CDR3: TGCGCCAGCAGCTTGGGTCCAGGGTTCCCCTACGAGCAGTACTTC. Combining the CDR3 with reference TRBV5-1 and TRBJ2-7 gives the whole variable domain KAGVTQTPRYLIKTRGQQVTLSCSPISGHRSVSWYQQTPGQGLQFLFEYFSETQRNKGNFPGRFSGRQFSNSRSEMNVSTLELGDSALYLCASSLGPGFPYEQYFGPGTRLTVT.

The CDR3 nucleotides read TGCAGTGCACTTGAAGAGAGCCTGTTTTTT. This encodes CSALEESLFF. V usage is TRBV20-1 and J usage is TRBJ1-4; D gene uncertain. Looked up from germline, CDR1 is DFQATT and CDR2 is SNEGSKA (reference sequence). The CDR3 runs 10 residues. V lost 6 bases and J 14 bases, leaving 13 bases between the germline ends.

V and J are TRBV18 and TRBJ1-5, with D perhaps matching TRBD1 (5 bases). CDR1 KGHSH and CDR2 LQKENI come from the germline V gene. The CDR3 runs to 16 residues. V dropped 3 bases and J dropped 0 bases, with 12 bases sitting between them. The CDR3 DNA sequence: TGTGCCAGCTCACCCCCCGATCAGGGTAGCAATCAGCCCCAGCATTTT. Its translation: CASSPPDQGSNQPQHF.

The V and J genes are TRBV6-1 and TRBJ2-5; a possible D gene is TRBD2 (5 bases). Germline values: CDR1 MNHNS, CDR2 SASEGT. This CDR3 contains 14 residues. V was clipped by 6 bases and J by 1 base, with 12 bases between them. The CDR3 loop reads CASRQGLTQETQYF. The CDR3 DNA follows: TGTGCCAGCAGACAAGGACTCACCCAAGAGACCCAGTACTTC.

The rearrangement joins TRBV2 to TRBJ2-7, with 12 bases fitting TRBD2. Looked up from germline, CDR1 is SNHLY and CDR2 is FYNNEI. Losses at the gene ends were 2 bases for V and 0 bases for J; bases not matched to a gene: 5. The CDR3 spans 17 residues. CDR3 loop: CASSELAGGSSSYEQYF. CDR3 nucleotide sequence: TGTGCCAGCAGTGAACTAGCGGGGGGGTCGAGCTCCTACGAGCAGTACTTC.

This chain connects TRBV4-3 to TRBJ2-7, with 8 bases that match TRBD1. The CDR3 is 15 amino acids. Trimming at V came to 0 bases and at J to 8 bases, leaving 9 bases not matched to a gene. CDR1 and CDR2 from the germline V gene are LGHNA and YSLEER. The CDR3 nucleotides read TGCGCCAGCAGCCAAGAGGGCCGGACAGGGTACAAGCAGTACTTC. This sequence encodes CASSQEGRTGYKQYF.

V gene TRBV30 combines with J gene TRBJ1-1; TRBD1 might be the D (5 bases). The CDR3 has 14 amino acids. Between the trimmed V and J ends, which lost 1 base and 4 bases, there was a span of 13 bases. Germline V lookup: CDR1 GTSNPN, CDR2 SVGIG (reference sequence). The CDR3 reads CAWSAEQGGTEAFF. The CDR3, as DNA: TGTGCCTGGAGTGCTGAGCAGGGCGGCACTGAAGCTTTCTTT.

This clone turned up a few times. The rearrangement uses TRBV28 and TRBJ2-7, with TRBD1 identical over 10 bases. Trimming at V came to 1 base and at J to 0 bases, leaving 12 bases not matched to a gene. The CDR3 covers 19 residues. The germline V gene has CDR1 MDHEN and CDR2 SYDVKM. As DNA, the CDR3 is TGTGCCAGCAGTTTATTCTTGGGGACAGGGGATAAGAGCTCCTACGAGCAGTACTTC. Residues: CASSLFLGTGDKSSYEQYF.

The chain uses TRBV5-1 and TRBJ1-3; unclear D gene. This CDR3 is 17 amino acids long. Per germline, CDR1 SGHRS and CDR2 YFSETQ. V lost 0 bases and J lost 0, with 13 bases in between. CDR3 region: CASSLVAERSSGNTIYF. DNA for the CDR3: TGCGCCAGCAGCTTGGTAGCGGAGAGGAGCTCTGGAAACACCATATATTTT.

This sequence joins TRBV28 and TRBJ1-2; D gene uncertain. The CDR3 is 15 residues long. Germline V gives CDR1 MDHEN, CDR2 SYDVKM. V lost 6 bases, J lost 4 bases, and 18 bases lay in between. This CDR3 reads CASRRAGRYFYGYTF. In DNA form, the CDR3 reads TGTGCCAGCAGGAGGGCAGGCCGCTATTTCTATGGCTACACCTTC.

The chain couples TRBV4-1 to TRBJ1-5; D gene ambiguous. V lost 0 bases to trimming and J lost 0 bases, with 18 bases between them. Per germline, CDR1 MGHRA and CDR2 YSYEKL. The CDR3 loop spans 19 amino acids. Here the CDR3 DNA reads TGCGCCAGCAGCCAAGATTACGATAGTTTGAGGAATAGCAATCAGCCCCAGCATTTT. Its translation: CASSQDYDSLRNSNQPQHF.

The rearrangement links TRBV28 to TRBJ1-4; D is possibly TRBD1 (6 bases). Germline assignment: CDR1 MDHEN and CDR2 SYDVKM. V was pared by 1 base and J by 6 bases, with 18 bases between. The CDR3 is made up of 17 amino acids. The chain's CDR3 is CASSLSSGRGEDEKLFF. CDR3 in DNA: TGTGCCAGCAGTTTATCTAGTGGCAGGGGCGAGGATGAAAAACTGTTTTTT.